This TCR beta chain emerged from a study of naive and memory T cell subsets (dated by TCRdb to the late 2010s). Broadly, across the study: Sorted naive and memory T cell subsets from peripheral blood were analyzed in the study using a UMI-based, open-source pipeline for TCR alpha and beta sequencing. The results of the functional CMV T cell responses matched the IgG serology results in every case. RNA was DNase-treated and reverse transcribed with TCR constant-region primers, mostly using SuperScript III. Study-wide conclusions, independent of this receptor: Gini index rose and Shannon and inverse Simpson diversity fell from naive through CM, EM and EMRA in both CD4 and CD8 cells. The repertoire findings for the naive and memory subsets could not be validated against a ground truth because none was available. TCR abundance followed a power law with an exponent that was different for naive and memory subsets but consistent across the three individuals. Following error correction, more than 85% of naive TCR sequences occurred only once, which made naive abundance distributions much steeper than those of memory subsets. Clonotypes were defined as single alpha or beta chain sequences, not paired alpha/beta receptors. RNA-based TCR counts may be influenced by expression changes linked to T cell activation and differentiation.

This clonotype has more than one count but fewer than ten. The antigen this receptor binds is unknown. No per-base quality is available; no much larger clone lies one base away. The method behind the library was UMI-ligation and nested PCR. An equimolar mix of two oligonucleotides covering both TRBC1 and TRBC2 was used as the beta constant-region primer. The ligated cDNA went through four rounds of PCR with nested alpha and beta constant-region primers together with the SP2 primer. A single-stranded oligonucleotide bearing the SP2 primer plus a 12-nucleotide UMI was ligated onto the 3' end of the cDNA by T4 RNA ligase 1. The ligation reaction was kept at 16 degrees C for about 20-24 hours. PCR2 was typically run as a SYBR Green qPCR and stopped at a predetermined threshold to prevent over-amplification. Apart from the first purification, every purification step used Agencourt AMPure XP magnetic beads. Library quantification was done by Qubit, followed by a TapeStation check on which the main peak was expected at around 650 bp. Pooled libraries were sequenced on an Illumina MiSeq using v2 2x251 paired-end kits, and typically roughly 0.9-2.2 million reads were obtained per sample. Each sample's library went into the pool at roughly 4.4 nM, and 5-7% PhiX was added to help with cluster recognition. The published analysis was carried out like this. Decombinator assigned V and J genes to Demultiplexor-processed FASTQ reads by tag matching, allowing a single base-pair mismatch. Collapsinator used UMIs to correct both sequencing errors and frequency errors arising from PCR heterogeneity. TCRs were translated and CDR3s were extracted from the conserved cysteine to the FGXG phenylalanine by CDR3Translator, with non-productive sequences being flagged. Gini, Shannon entropy and inverse Simpson indices were calculated on repertoires that had been subsampled to equal numbers of UMI-defined TCRs. Clonotype abundance distributions were fitted to a power law by maximum likelihood within the linear range. Similar UMI counts, unique TCR numbers and clonal distributions were obtained with the pipeline and with MIGEC on one naive CD8 sample. The repertoires were searched for under 7,500 CMV-associated CDR3 sequences that had been compiled from VDJdb and a published dataset. The public reads were reprocessed in TCRdb via fastp at Q25 and MiXCR, keeping in-frame beta chains. Rows with one shared CDR3 protein collapse into an entry with the most common genes and DNA. TCRdb, rather than the study authors, made the V and J calls. The sample table contains 130,000 or so distinct CDR3 sequences; only one count was recorded for around 35% of them. The top ten clonotypes cover approximately 0.9% of the sample.

TCR alpha and beta chain libraries were amplified separately from the second PCR step onward. Donor CMV status was determined by IFNgamma production from CD4+ T cells after overnight stimulation of fresh PBMCs with CMV viral lysate. Miltenyi beads were used first to positively select CD4 T cells, and CD8 T cells were then positively selected from the CD4-negative fraction. Cells stained for CD3, CD4, CD8, CD45RA, CD27 and a live/dead dye were sorted on a BD Aria II into four subsets by CD45RA and CD27. Blood came from three healthy volunteers, each fractionated into CD4 and CD8 T cells and then into four differentiation subsets. About 110 ml of peripheral blood was taken from each donor, and PBMC were separated by density-gradient centrifugation on Ficoll-Paque PLUS. After sorting, cells were lysed in RLT buffer, RNA was extracted using a Qiagen RNeasy kit, and the extracted RNA was stored at -80 degrees C.

The TCR was taken from a human donor in good health. What was sequenced was central memory CD4+ T cells from blood. Explained via the paper, the cell subset or site label denotes: central memory, CD45RA- CD27+.

The DNA sequence is given as TGTGCCAGCAGCTTAGATGTCAACCGGAACACTGAAGCTTTCTTT. Its protein reads: CASSLDVNRNTEAFF. The chain is assembled from TRBV7-6 and TRBJ1-1; no D segment can be confidently identified. The CDR3 contains 15 residues, cysteine and phenylalanine counted. Kept here is only the CDR3 DNA, which spans 45 bases and is read in frame from base 1. The germline V gene encodes CDR1 SGHVS and CDR2 FNYEAQ. The V end loses 1 base and the J end loses 1 base, and a stretch of 10 bases separates them.